A single sample is the source of the 11 T cell receptor beta chains below, sequenced in a study of tumor-infiltrating lymphocytes in primary liver carcinoma. Total RNA amounting to 500 ng was the source from which TCR beta cDNA was made with a constant-region primer. Three-round nested multiplex PCR performed with slightly modified ARM-PCR produced the TCR beta libraries. In the first two PCR rounds, TRBV1-TRBV30 forward primers were paired with a C-beta reverse primer, and each round lasted approximately 10 cycles. A single record per CDR3 protein comes from TCRdb applying MiXCR to the multiplex PCR reads. Here the sample spans around 120,000 distinct CDR3 sequences, about 59% being singletons. Unsorted bulk tissue (20-30 mg) underwent RNA and DNA co-extraction. What was sequenced was liver tumor tissue from sampling region 1. Subset denoted: tumor region T1, superior pole. These receptors were taken from a woman between 55 and 75 years old with primary liver carcinoma and hepatitis B virus infection.

The genes are TRBV27 and TRBJ2-3; TRBD2 might be the D (6 bases). The ends were cut back, 8 bases at V and 2 bases at J, with 17 bases in the middle. This CDR3 spans 15 amino acids. In germline, CDR1 is MNHEY, CDR2 SMNVEV (reference sequence). CDR3 nucleotides: TGTGCCAGCGGTACCAAGCGGGCACACACAGATACGCAGTATTTT. Translated: CASGTKRAHTDTQYF.

This clonotype was picked up many times. This chain connects TRBV6-2 or TRBV6-3 to TRBJ2-7; D might be TRBD1 (5 bases). V lost 7 bases, J lost 10 bases, and 23 bases lay in between. Germline lookup yields CDR1 MNHEY and CDR2 SVGEGT. The CDR3 is 14 amino acids. The chain's CDR3 is CASNKGGEGAHQYF. The DNA of the CDR3 is TGTGCCAGCAACAAGGGTGGAGAAGGGGCCCATCAGTACTTC.

Concerning this clonotype itself: At one end, the junction sequence differs from germline, possibly due to a read error. Here the CDR3 reads CASRLDLPPYEQYF. The CDR3 nucleotides are TGCGCCAGCAGATTGGATCTACCTCCCTACGAGCAGTACTTC. The gene calls are TRBV5-1 and TRBJ2-7; D unclear. Germline V lookup: CDR1 SGHRS, CDR2 YFSETQ. This CDR3 comprises 14 residues. The full variable domain, completed using reference TRBV5-1 and TRBJ2-7, is KAGVTQTPRYLIKTRGQQVTLSCSPISGHRSVSWYQQTPGQGLQFLFEYFSETQRNKGNFPGRFSGRQFSNSRSEMNVSTLELGDSALYLCASRLDLPPYEQYFGPGTRLTVT.

This clonotype showed up just once. The chain has TRBV20-1 and TRBJ2-5; tentatively, D is TRBD2 (6 bases). Trimming shortened V by 4 bases and J by 0 bases, and 18 bases separated the two germline ends. Germline V gene sequence: CDR1 DFQATT, CDR2 SNEGSKA (reference sequence). This CDR3 region has 16 residues. The CDR3 sequence: CSATSTGGAYQETQYF. CDR3 nucleotide sequence: TGCAGTGCTACCTCCACTGGCGGGGCGTACCAAGAGACCCAGTACTTC.

The genes are TRBV30 and TRBJ1-1; a possible D gene is TRBD1 (6 bases). The CDR3 has 12 amino acids. The ends were cut back, 5 bases at V and 6 bases at J, with 13 bases in the middle. Germline V gives CDR1 GTSNPN, CDR2 SVGIG (reference sequence). CDR3 in DNA: TGTGCCTGGGATGGGGGGCTAGCTGAAGCTTTCTTT. Its protein is CAWDGGLAEAFF.

The genes are TRBV7-3 and TRBJ2-1, with 8 nucleotides matching TRBD2. CDR1 and CDR2 (germline): SGHTA, FQGTGA. After removal of 5 bases from V and 7 bases from J, the junction contained 13 bases not matched to a gene. The CDR3 is made up of 16 amino acids. The CDR3 spells CASSPNSGNGFNEQFF. The CDR3 nucleotides are TGTGCCAGCAGCCCGAATAGCGGGAACGGATTTAATGAGCAGTTCTTC.

Remarks on this clonotype: This may arise from a read error, as a much more abundant clone is one base away. The V gene is TRBV6-1, the J gene TRBJ1-1, with D perhaps matching TRBD1 (5 bases). The CDR3 runs 12 residues. V was clipped by 4 bases and J by 3 bases, with 6 bases between them. CDR1 and CDR2 from the germline V gene are MNHNS and SASEGT. DNA for the CDR3: TGTGCCAGCAGTGCGGGGCACACTGAAGCTTTCTTT. It translates to CASSAGHTEAFF.

Worth noting for this clonotype: A much larger clone differs by one base, so this may be a read error. Without the conserved terminal phenylalanine or tryptophan, this CDR3 likely stems from a read error. Here the CDR3 DNA reads TGTGCCAGCAGCAAAGGGCAGGGGGCTGAAGCTTTCTAT. This sequence encodes CASSKGQGAEAFY. J is TRBJ1-1 and V is TRBV7-9; 7 bases map to TRBD1. The ends lost 5 bases at V and 6 bases at J; junction bases unmatched: 6. CDR1 SEHNR and CDR2 FQNEAQ come from the germline V gene (reference sequence). This CDR3 is 13 amino acids long.

In the case of this clonotype: A read error may explain this, as a much larger clone is one base away. The rearrangement links TRBV6-6 to TRBJ2-3; the D gene is possibly TRBD1 (5 bases). In germline, CDR1 is MNHNY, CDR2 SVGAGI (reference sequence). The CDR3 is made up of 15 amino acids. Trimming took off 8 bases at V and 7 bases at J, with 22 bases between the two ends. CDR3 loop: CASADGAAGRNTQYF. The CDR3 DNA reads TGTGCCAGCGCCGATGGGGCGGCAGGCAGGAATACGCAGTATTTT.

In the case of this clonotype: This clone may be a read error of a much larger clone one base away. The chain is built from TRBV7-8 and TRBJ2-3; D is undetermined. The germline gives CDR1 SGHVS, CDR2 FQNEAQ. The CDR3 has 16 amino acids. The CDR3 reads CASSLKWIWQESTKYF. The CDR3 DNA follows: TGTGCCAGCAGCTTAAAGTGGATCTGGCAGGAGAGTACGAAGTATTTT.

As for this clonotype: The junction differs from germline at one of its ends, possibly a read error. The chain uses TRBV11-3 and TRBJ2-7; D unclear. The CDR3 runs to 15 residues. Germline V gives CDR1 SGHNT, CDR2 YENEEA. CDR3 sequence reads: CVSSFSPRHGYEQYF. The CDR3 nucleotides read TGTGTCAGCAGCTTCTCCCCCCGTCACGGCTACGAGCAGTACTTC.